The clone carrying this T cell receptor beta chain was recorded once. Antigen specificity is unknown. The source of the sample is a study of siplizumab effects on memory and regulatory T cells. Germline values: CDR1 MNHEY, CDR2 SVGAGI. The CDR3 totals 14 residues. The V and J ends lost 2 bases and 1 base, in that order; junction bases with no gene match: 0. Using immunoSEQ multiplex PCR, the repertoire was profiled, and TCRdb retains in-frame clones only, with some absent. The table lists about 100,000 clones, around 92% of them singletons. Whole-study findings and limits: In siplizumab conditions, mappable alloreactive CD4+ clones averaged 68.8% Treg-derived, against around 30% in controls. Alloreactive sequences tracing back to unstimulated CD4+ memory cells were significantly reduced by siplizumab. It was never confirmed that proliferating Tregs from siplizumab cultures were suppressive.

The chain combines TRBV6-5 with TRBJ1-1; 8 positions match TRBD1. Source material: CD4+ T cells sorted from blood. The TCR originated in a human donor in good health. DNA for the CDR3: TGTGCCAGCAGTTACGGACAGGGGAACACTGAAGCTTTCTTT. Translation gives CASSYGQGNTEAFF.